The present TCR beta chain was sequenced within a study of control samples from healthy donors and cancer patients. Sequencing used immunoSEQ multiplex PCR; TCRdb keeps in-frame clones, though not all of them. This table holds about 22,000 clones, approximately 83% found once. The CDR3 totals 14 residues. The germline V gene encodes CDR1 SNHLY and CDR2 FYNNEI. V was clipped by 2 bases and J by 1 base, with 8 bases between them. The chain employs TRBV2 and TRBJ1-1; no definite D call. Specimen: PBMCs. The sequence was collected from a man in his 60s with head and neck cancer. The CDR3 sequence: CASSENGENTEAFF. CDR3 bases: TGTGCCAGCAGTGAAAACGGGGAGAACACTGAAGCTTTCTTT.